This TCR beta chain was recorded in a study of response to subunit inactivated influenza vaccine. To note about this clonotype: Its antigen is not identified.

This CDR3 comprises 15 residues. Trimming cost V 5 bases and J 4 bases, with 17 bases left between them. Whole-study results and caveats: It was suggested by the authors that few new T cells are recruited by each seasonal influenza vaccination.

From the RT-PCR reads, TCRdb called clonotypes with MiXCR, one entry per CDR3 protein. The table shows about 800,000 distinct CDR3 sequences, with 21% occurring only once. The chain uses TRBV12-3 or TRBV12-4 and TRBJ1-2; a possible D gene is TRBD1 (6 bases). The specimen comprised PBMCs from blood, sampled 4 to 6 days after vaccination. The TCR was taken from a man aged 45-65 years who received an inactivated influenza vaccine. CDR3 sequence (DNA): TGTGCCAGCAGTGGCGCCCCGGGACATCTCTATGGCTACACCTTC. This codes for CASSGAPGHLYGYTF.